This TCR beta chain is drawn from a study of blood T cells in healthy people across ages. Concerning this clonotype: Its target is unknown.

V trimming: 5 bases; J trimming: 12 bases; junction bases outside the gene matches: 9. The CDR3 covers 13 residues. Germline CDR1 reads MDHEN; CDR2 reads SYDVKM. Next came a second PCR, run for about 6 to 12 cycles, which used a sample-barcoded 5' primer along with a J-beta primer mix. TCRdb redid the calling of the 5' RACE reads with MiXCR, one entry per CDR3 protein. The sample holds roughly 930,000 distinct CDR3 sequences, 45% to 50% seen once. Broader study findings: Roughly linear declines in TCR beta diversity per million T cells occurred with age.

The specimen was blood. The source is a man aged 25 to 40 in good health. This sequence joins TRBV28 and TRBJ2-1; 8 bases match TRBD1. CDR3 in amino acids: CASSRNDRGPQFF. As DNA, the CDR3 is TGTGCCAGCAGTCGGAATGACAGGGGCCCGCAGTTCTTC.